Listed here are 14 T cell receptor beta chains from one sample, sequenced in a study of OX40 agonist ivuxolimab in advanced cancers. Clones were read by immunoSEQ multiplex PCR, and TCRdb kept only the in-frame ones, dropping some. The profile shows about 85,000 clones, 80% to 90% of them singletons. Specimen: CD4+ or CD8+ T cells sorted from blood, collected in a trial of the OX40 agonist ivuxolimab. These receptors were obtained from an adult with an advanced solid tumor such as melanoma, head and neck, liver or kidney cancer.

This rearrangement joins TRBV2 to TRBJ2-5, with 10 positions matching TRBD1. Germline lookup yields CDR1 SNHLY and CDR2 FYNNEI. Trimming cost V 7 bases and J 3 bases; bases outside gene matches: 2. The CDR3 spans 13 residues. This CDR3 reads CASIGTGEETQYF. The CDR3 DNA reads TGTGCCAGCATCGGGACAGGGGAAGAGACCCAGTACTTC.

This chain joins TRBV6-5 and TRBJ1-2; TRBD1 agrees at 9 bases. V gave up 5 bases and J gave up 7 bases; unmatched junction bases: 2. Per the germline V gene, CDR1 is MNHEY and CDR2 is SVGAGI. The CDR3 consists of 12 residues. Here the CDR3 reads CASSGDRAGYTF. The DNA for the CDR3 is TGTGCCAGCAGTGGGGACAGGGCTGGCTACACCTTC.

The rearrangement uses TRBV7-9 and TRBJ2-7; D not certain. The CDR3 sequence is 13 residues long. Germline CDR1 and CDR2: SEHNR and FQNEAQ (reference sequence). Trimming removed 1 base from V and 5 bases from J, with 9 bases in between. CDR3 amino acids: CASSLVADHEQYV. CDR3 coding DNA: TGTGCCAGCAGCTTAGTTGCAGATCACGAGCAGTACGTC.

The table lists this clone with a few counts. Here the CDR3 DNA reads TGTGCCAGCAGCCCCTCCTCCGGGGTGAACACTGAAGCTTTCTTT. Translated: CASSPSSGVNTEAFF. The J gene is TRBJ1-1, the V gene TRBV7-9; D call uncertain. Trimming removed 5 bases from V and 0 bases from J, with 13 bases in between. This CDR3 has 15 amino acids. Germline assignment: CDR1 SEHNR and CDR2 FQNEAQ (reference sequence).

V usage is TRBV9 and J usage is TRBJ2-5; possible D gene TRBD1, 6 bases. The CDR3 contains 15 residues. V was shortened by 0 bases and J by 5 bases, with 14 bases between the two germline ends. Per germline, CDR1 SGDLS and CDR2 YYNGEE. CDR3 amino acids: CASSVGDTVGETQYF. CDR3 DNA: TGTGCCAGCAGCGTAGGGGACACGGTTGGGGAGACCCAGTACTTC.

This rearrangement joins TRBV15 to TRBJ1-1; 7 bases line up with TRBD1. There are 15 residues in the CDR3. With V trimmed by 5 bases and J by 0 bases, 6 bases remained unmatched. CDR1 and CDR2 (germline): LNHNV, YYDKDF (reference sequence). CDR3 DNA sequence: TGTGCCACCAGCTCGAACAGGGGAGTGAACACTGAAGCTTTCTTT. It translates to CATSSNRGVNTEAFF.

CDR3 nucleotides: TGCGCCAGCAGTGAGTCCCGGGGGTCGCAGAGGAATGAGCAGTTCTTC. Translation gives CASSESRGSQRNEQFF. V is TRBV10-1 and J is TRBJ2-1; TRBD2 might be the D (6 bases). From germline, CDR1 is WNHNN and CDR2 SYGVQD (reference sequence). This CDR3 contains 16 residues. The V gene lost 0 bases and the J gene lost 7 bases, with 16 bases spanning the gap.

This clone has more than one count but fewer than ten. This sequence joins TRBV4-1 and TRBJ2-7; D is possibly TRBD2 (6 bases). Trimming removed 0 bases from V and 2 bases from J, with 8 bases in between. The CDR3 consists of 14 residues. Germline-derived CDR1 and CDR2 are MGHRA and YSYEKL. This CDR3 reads CASSQDAGPYEQYV. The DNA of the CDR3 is TGCGCCAGCAGCCAAGATGCGGGGCCCTACGAGCAGTACGTC.

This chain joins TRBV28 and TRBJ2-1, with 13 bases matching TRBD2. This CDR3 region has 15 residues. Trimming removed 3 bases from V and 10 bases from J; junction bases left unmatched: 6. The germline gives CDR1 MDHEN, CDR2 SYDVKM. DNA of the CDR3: TGTGCCAGCAGTTTCGGACTAGCGGGAGTTGGGGAGCAGTTCTTC. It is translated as CASSFGLAGVGEQFF.

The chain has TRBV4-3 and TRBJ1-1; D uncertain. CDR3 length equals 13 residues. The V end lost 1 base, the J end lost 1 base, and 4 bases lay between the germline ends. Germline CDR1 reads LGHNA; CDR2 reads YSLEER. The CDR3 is CASSQGGNTEAFF. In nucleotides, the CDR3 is TGCGCCAGCAGCCAAGGAGGGAACACTGAAGCTTTCTTT.

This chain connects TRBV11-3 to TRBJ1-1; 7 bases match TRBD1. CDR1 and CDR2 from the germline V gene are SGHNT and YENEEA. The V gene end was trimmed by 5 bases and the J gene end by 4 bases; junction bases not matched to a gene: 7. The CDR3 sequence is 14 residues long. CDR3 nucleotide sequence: TGTGCCAGCAGCCAAACAGGGGCGGGCACTGAAGCTTTCTTT. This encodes CASSQTGAGTEAFF.

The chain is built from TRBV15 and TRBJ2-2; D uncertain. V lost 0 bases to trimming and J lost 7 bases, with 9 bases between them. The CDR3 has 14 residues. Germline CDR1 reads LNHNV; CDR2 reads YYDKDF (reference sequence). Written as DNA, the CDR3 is TGTGCCACCAGCAGAGATTTGATAGGCGGGGAGCTGTTTTTT. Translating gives CATSRDLIGGELFF.

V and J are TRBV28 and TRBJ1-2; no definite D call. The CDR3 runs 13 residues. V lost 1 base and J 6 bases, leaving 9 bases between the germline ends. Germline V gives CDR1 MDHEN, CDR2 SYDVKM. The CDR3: CASSLSPGDGYTF. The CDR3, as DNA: TGTGCCAGCAGTTTATCCCCCGGGGATGGCTACACCTTC.

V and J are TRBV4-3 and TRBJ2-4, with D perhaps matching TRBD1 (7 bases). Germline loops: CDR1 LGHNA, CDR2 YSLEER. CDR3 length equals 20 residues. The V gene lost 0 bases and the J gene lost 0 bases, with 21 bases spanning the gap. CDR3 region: CASSQDASFRGDLAKNIQYF. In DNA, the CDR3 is TGCGCCAGCAGCCAAGACGCATCCTTCAGGGGGGACTTAGCCAAAAACATTCAGTACTTC.